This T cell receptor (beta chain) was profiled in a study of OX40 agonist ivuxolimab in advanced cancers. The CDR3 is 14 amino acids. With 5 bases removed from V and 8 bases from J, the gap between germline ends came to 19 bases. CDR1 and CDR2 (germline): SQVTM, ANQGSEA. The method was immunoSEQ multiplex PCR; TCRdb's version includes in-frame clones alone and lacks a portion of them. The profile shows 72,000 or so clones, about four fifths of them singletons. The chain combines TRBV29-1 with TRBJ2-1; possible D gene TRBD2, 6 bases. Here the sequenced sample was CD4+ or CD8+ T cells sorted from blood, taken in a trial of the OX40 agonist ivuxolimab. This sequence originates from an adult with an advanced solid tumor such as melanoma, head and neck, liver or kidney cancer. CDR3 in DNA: TGCAGCGTTCCCGCTGGGGGGTCGCGAGATGAGCAGTTCTTC. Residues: CSVPAGGSRDEQFF.